The 16 T cell receptor beta chains reported below all come from one sample, sequenced in a study of T cells in narcolepsy. Sequencing was performed with immunoSEQ multiplex PCR; in TCRdb, only in-frame clones are kept and a portion is missing. The top ten hold around 1% of the sample, which has about 29,000 clones, approximately 87% seen once. Sample: memory (CD45RA-) CD4+ T cells from blood. Receptors were obtained from a human donor in good health.

This sequence joins TRBV7-9 and TRBJ2-7; 12 bases align to TRBD2. The CDR3 loop spans 14 amino acids. J gave up 6 bases and V 3 bases, and 3 bases lay outside the gene matches. Germline assignment: CDR1 SEHNR and CDR2 FQNEAQ (reference sequence). The CDR3 region is CASSLLAGGVEQYF. Written as DNA, the CDR3 is TGTGCCAGCAGCTTGCTAGCGGGAGGGGTCGAGCAGTACTTC. Drawing the rest from reference TRBV7-9 and TRBJ2-7, the complete variable domain is DTGVSQNPRHKITKRGQNVTFRCDPISEHNRLYWYRQTLGQGPEFLTYFQNEAQLEKSRLLSDRFSAERPKGSFSTLEIQRTEQGDSAMYLCASSLLAGGVEQYFGPGTRLTVT.

The rearrangement uses TRBV6-5 and TRBJ1-1; the D is unclear. The CDR3 loop spans 13 amino acids. Germline V gene sequence: CDR1 MNHEY, CDR2 SVGAGI. V shed 7 bases and J shed 0 bases, with 9 bases lying between them. For the CDR3, the DNA is TGTGCCAGCAAGAGGAGCATGAACACTGAAGCTTTCTTT. It yields the protein CASKRSMNTEAFF.

V and J are TRBV14 and TRBJ2-2, with 8 bases identical to TRBD1. The CDR3 sequence is 16 residues long. Trimming at V came to 2 bases and at J to 2 bases, leaving 4 bases not matched to a gene. In germline, CDR1 is SGHDN, CDR2 FVKESK. CDR3 coding DNA: TGTGCCAGCAGCCAACGGACAGGGACAAACACCGGGGAGCTGTTTTTT. This sequence encodes CASSQRTGTNTGELFF.

The rearrangement links TRBV20-1 to TRBJ1-2; D not resolved. Germline V gene data show CDR1 as DFQATT and CDR2 as SNEGSKA (reference sequence). The CDR3 contains 11 residues. V lost 5 bases and J 4 bases, leaving 8 bases between the germline ends. The CDR3 region has the DNA TGCAGTGCTTCGTGTTCCTATGGCTACACCTTC. Protein sequence: CSASCSYGYTF.

The rearrangement joins TRBV4-2 to TRBJ2-7, with 14 bases aligning to TRBD2. Germline V gene data show CDR1 as LGHNA and CDR2 as YNFKEQ. The CDR3 loop spans 16 amino acids. With 1 base clipped from V and 4 bases from J, the junction kept 3 bases outside the gene matches. DNA of the CDR3: TGTGCCAGCAGCCAAGGGACTAGCGGGAGGTCTTACGAGCAGTACTTC. Encoded protein: CASSQGTSGRSYEQYF.

This chain joins TRBV9 and TRBJ2-2; D gene ambiguous. The germline CDR1 and CDR2 sequences are SGDLS and YYNGEE. This CDR3 has 12 amino acids. The germline V and J ends were trimmed by 0 bases and 7 bases, with 4 bases remaining between them. CDR3 in DNA: TGTGCCAGCAGCGTAGCTCTCGGGGAGCTGTTTTTT. Amino acid sequence: CASSVALGELFF.

The chain carries TRBV7-3 and TRBJ2-6; unclear D gene. There are 14 residues in the CDR3. Trimming took off 6 bases at V and 3 bases at J, with 9 bases between the two ends. Looked up from germline, CDR1 is SGHTA and CDR2 is FQGTGA. CDR3 protein: CASSEKLGANVLTF. In DNA, the CDR3 is TGTGCCAGCAGTGAGAAACTTGGGGCCAACGTCCTGACTTTC.

This clone occurred once. The V and J genes are TRBV6-5 and TRBJ1-4; D is ambiguous. The CDR3 runs 11 residues. CDR1 is MNHEY, CDR2 SVGAGI, per germline. Trimming removed 0 bases from V and 10 bases from J, with 3 bases in between. The DNA of the CDR3 is TGTGCCAGCAGTTACTCCCGAAAACTGTTTTTT. It specifies CASSYSRKLFF.

The chain combines TRBV6-1 with TRBJ1-4; 7 nucleotides agree with TRBD1. CDR1 is MNHNS, CDR2 SASEGT, per germline. This CDR3 contains 14 residues. The trim removed 4 bases at V and 8 bases at J, leaving 7 bases unmatched. CDR3 nucleotides: TGTGCCAGCAGTGTGGACAGGAGGAGAGAAAAACTGTTTTTT. Its protein product is CASSVDRRREKLFF.

The J gene is TRBJ2-5, the V gene TRBV30; D perhaps matches TRBD2 (7 bases). With 0 bases removed from V and 4 bases from J, the gap between germline ends came to 15 bases. The length of the CDR3 is 15 residues. Germline V gives CDR1 GTSNPN, CDR2 SVGIG (reference sequence). The DNA for the CDR3 is TGTGCCTGGAGTGTAGGCCTAGGGGGGGGAGAGACCCAGTACTTC. The encoded protein is CAWSVGLGGGETQYF.

The V gene is TRBV28, the J gene TRBJ2-3; 8 bases agree with TRBD1. This CDR3 region has 15 residues. The germline gives CDR1 MDHEN, CDR2 SYDVKM. With V trimmed by 3 bases and J by 4 bases, 6 bases remained unmatched. The CDR3 DNA is TGTGCCAGCAGTTTTGGCCAGGGGGCGGCAGATACGCAGTATTTT. This gives the protein CASSFGQGAADTQYF.

CDR3 sequence (DNA): TGTGCCAGCAGTTTTTCCGAATATGGCTACACCTTC. Translation: CASSFSEYGYTF. This chain uses TRBV28 with TRBJ1-2; D remains unclear. The CDR3 contains 12 residues. Germline CDR1 reads MDHEN; CDR2 reads SYDVKM. Trimming shortened V by 3 bases and J by 5 bases, and 7 bases separated the two germline ends.

This clone showed up just once. The same CDR3 also results from other DNA sequences found in this sample. CDR3: CASSFLSGGEQYF. DNA for the CDR3: TGTGCCAGCAGCTTTTTATCAGGGGGCGAGCAGTACTTC. The J gene is TRBJ2-7, the V gene TRBV7-6, with TRBD1 identical over 7 bases. The ends lost 3 bases at V and 6 bases at J; junction bases unmatched: 5. Germline loops: CDR1 SGHVS, CDR2 FNYEAQ. This CDR3 has 13 amino acids.

V usage is TRBV7-9 and J usage is TRBJ2-5, with D unresolved. This CDR3 comprises 12 residues. Germline CDR1 is SEHNR and CDR2 is FQNEAQ (reference sequence). The ends were cut back, 1 base at V and 5 bases at J, with 5 bases in the middle. This chain's CDR3 is CASSLVSETQYF. The CDR3 DNA follows: TGTGCCAGCAGCTTAGTATCTGAGACCCAGTACTTC.

The J gene is TRBJ2-2, the V gene TRBV30; D remains unclear. The V and J ends lost 1 base and 7 bases respectively, with 19 bases between them. This CDR3 region has 16 residues. Germline assignment: CDR1 GTSNPN and CDR2 SVGIG (reference sequence). CDR3 nucleotides: TGTGCCTGGAGTGGAGAGGCCAAGCCTCAGTACGGGGAGCTGTTTTTT. Protein product: CAWSGEAKPQYGELFF.

The chain recombines TRBV15 with TRBJ2-3; D assignment may be TRBD1 or TRBD2 (5 bases each). V shed 1 base and J shed 3 bases, with 11 bases lying between them. Germline V lookup: CDR1 LNHNV, CDR2 YYDKDF (reference sequence). This CDR3 has 15 residues. The CDR3 coding sequence is TGTGCCACCAGCAGAGGAGGGGATTGGACAGATACGCAGTATTTT. Its translation: CATSRGGDWTDTQYF.